This T cell receptor (beta chain) was observed in a study of PD-L1 blockade in urothelial cancer. Study at large: A median of 141,255 T cells was found in the blood samples. Study-level results: Tumor-associated blood clones were expanded more by durable-benefit patients at 3 weeks.

Every PCR got spiked synthetic TCR analog templates. Sequencing was performed with immunoSEQ multiplex PCR; in TCRdb, only in-frame clones are kept and a portion is missing. The data show 84,000 or so clones, with roughly 84% seen just once and 14% held by the top ten. Time point indicated: pretreatment peripheral blood. About this clone itself: The antigen is not known.

The CDR3 is 11 amino acids. The V end was cut by 5 bases, the J end by 5 bases, with 6 bases between. The V gene's germline CDR1 is LNHDA and CDR2 SQIVND (reference sequence). Specimen: PBMCs, collected around atezolizumab (anti-PD-L1) treatment. The origin of this receptor is a man aged 55 to 70 with urothelial cancer. The rearrangement uses TRBV19 and TRBJ1-2, with D possibly being TRBD1 (5 bases). CDR3 protein: CASSAGYGYTF. The CDR3 DNA is TGTGCCAGTAGTGCAGGGTATGGCTACACCTTC.